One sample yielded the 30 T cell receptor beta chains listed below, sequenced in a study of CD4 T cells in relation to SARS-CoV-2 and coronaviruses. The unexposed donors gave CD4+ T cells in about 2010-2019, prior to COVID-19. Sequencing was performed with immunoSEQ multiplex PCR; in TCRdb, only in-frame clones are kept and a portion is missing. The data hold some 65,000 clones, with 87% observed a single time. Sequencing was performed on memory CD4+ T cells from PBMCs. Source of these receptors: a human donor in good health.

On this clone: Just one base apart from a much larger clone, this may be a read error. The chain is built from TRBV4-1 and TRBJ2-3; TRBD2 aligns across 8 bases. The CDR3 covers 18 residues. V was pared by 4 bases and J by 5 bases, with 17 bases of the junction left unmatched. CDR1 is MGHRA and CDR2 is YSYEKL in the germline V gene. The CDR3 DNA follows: TGCGCCAGCAGCCCCGGACCTTCTTTTAGCGGGAACATAGATACGCAGTATTTT. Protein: CASSPGPSFSGNIDTQYF.

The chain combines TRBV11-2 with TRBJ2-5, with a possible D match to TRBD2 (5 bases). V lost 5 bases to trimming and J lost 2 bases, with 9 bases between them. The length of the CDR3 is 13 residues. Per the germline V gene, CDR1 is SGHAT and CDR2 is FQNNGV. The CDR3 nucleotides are TGTGCCAGCAGCCCTGGACTGCAAGAGACCCAGTACTTC. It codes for CASSPGLQETQYF.

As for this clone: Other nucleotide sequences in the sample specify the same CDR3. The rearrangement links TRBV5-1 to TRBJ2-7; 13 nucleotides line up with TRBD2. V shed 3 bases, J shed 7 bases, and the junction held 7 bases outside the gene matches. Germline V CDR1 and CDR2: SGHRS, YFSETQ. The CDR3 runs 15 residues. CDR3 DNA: TGCGCCAGCAGCTCCACTAGCGGGGGGGCCTTAGAGCAGTACTTC. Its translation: CASSSTSGGALEQYF.

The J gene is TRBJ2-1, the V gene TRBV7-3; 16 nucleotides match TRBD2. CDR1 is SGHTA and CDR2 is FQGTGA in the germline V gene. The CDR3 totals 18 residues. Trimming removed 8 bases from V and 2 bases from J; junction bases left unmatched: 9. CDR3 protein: CASARTGTSGRAYNEQFF. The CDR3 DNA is TGTGCCAGCGCAAGAACCGGGACTAGCGGGAGGGCCTACAATGAGCAGTTCTTC. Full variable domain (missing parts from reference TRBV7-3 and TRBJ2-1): GAGVSQTPSNKVTEKGKYVELRCDPISGHTALYWYRQSLGQGPEFLIYFQGTGAADDSGLPNDRFFAVRPEGSVSTLKIQRTERGDSAVYLCASARTGTSGRAYNEQFFGPGTRLTVL.

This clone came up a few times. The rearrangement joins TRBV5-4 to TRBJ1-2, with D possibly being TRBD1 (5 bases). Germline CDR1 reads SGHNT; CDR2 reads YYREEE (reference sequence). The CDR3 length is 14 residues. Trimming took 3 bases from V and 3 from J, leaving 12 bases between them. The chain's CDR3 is CASSSGRTYYGYTF. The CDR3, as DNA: TGTGCCAGCAGCTCGGGACGGACCTACTATGGCTACACCTTC.

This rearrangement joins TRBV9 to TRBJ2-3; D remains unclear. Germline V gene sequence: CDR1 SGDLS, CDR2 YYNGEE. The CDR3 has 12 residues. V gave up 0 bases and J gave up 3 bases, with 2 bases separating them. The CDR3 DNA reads TGTGCCAGCAGCGTAGATACAGATACGCAGTATTTT. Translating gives CASSVDTDTQYF.

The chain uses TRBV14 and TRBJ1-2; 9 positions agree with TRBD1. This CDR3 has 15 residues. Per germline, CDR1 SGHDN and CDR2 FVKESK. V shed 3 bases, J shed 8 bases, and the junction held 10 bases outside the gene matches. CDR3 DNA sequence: TGTGCCAGCAGCCAGCCCATACAGGGGGCGCAGGGCTACACCTTC. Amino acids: CASSQPIQGAQGYTF. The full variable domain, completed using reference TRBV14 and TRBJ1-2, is EAGVTQFPSHSVIEKGQTVTLRCDPISGHDNLYWYRRVMGKEIKFLLHFVKESKQDESGMPNNRFLAERTGGTYSTLKVQPAELEDSGVYFCASSQPIQGAQGYTFGSGTRLTVV.

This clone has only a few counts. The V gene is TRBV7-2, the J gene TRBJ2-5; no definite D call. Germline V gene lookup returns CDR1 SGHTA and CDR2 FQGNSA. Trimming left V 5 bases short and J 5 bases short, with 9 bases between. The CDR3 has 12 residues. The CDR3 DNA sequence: TGTGCCAGCAGCCCCCTCGGGGAGACCCAGTACTTC. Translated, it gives CASSPLGETQYF.

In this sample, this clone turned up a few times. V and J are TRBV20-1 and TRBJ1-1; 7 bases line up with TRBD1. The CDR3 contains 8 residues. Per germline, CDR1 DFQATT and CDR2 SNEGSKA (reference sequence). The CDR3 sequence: CTAGGAFF. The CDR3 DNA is TGCACTGCAGGGGGAGCTTTCTTT.

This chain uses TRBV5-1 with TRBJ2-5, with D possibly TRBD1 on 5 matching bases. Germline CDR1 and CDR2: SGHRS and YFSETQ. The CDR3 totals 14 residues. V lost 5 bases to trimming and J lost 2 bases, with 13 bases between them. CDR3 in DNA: TGCGCCAGCAGGGGGCAACTTTTACAAGAGACCCAGTACTTC. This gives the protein CASRGQLLQETQYF.

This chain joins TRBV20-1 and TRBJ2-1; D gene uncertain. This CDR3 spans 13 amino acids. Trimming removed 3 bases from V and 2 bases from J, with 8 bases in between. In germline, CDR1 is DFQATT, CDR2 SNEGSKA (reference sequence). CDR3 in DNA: TGCAGTGCTAGTCAGGTTCCCTACAATGAGCAGTTCTTC. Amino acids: CSASQVPYNEQFF.

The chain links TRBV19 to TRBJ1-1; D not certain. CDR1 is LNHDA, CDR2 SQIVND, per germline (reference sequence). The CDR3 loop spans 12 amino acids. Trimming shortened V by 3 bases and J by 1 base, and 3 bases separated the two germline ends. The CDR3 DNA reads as TGTGCCAGTAGTATCTGGAACACTGAAGCTTTCTTT. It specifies CASSIWNTEAFF. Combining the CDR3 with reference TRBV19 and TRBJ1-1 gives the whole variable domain DGGITQSPKYLFRKEGQNVTLSCEQNLNHDAMYWYRQDPGQGLRLIYYSQIVNDFQKGDIAEGYSVSREKKESFPLTVTSAQKNPTAFYLCASSIWNTEAFFGQGTRLTVV.

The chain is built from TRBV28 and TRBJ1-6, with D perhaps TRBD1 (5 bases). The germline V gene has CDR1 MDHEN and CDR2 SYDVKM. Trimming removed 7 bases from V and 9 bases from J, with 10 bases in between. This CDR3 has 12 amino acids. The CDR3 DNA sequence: TGTGCCAGCACCTCCGGGGGTTCACCCCTCCACTTT. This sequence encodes CASTSGGSPLHF.

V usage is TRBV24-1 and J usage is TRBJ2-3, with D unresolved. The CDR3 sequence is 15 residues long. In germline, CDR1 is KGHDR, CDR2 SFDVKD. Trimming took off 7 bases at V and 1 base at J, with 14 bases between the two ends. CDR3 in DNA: TGTGCCACCAGGCCGGCCGGACGGGGCACAGATACGCAGTATTTT. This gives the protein CATRPAGRGTDTQYF.

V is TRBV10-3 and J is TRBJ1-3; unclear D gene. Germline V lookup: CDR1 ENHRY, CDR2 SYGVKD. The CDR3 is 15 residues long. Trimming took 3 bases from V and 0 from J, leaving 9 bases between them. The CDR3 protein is CAISDPFSSGNTIYF. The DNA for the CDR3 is TGTGCCATCAGTGATCCGTTCAGCTCTGGAAACACCATATATTTT.

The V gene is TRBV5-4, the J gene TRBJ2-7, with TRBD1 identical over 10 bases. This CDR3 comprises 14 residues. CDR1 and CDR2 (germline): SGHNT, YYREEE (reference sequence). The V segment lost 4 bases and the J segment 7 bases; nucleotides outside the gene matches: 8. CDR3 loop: CASSSRDRGGEQYF. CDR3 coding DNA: TGTGCCAGCAGCAGCCGGGACAGGGGTGGTGAGCAGTACTTC.

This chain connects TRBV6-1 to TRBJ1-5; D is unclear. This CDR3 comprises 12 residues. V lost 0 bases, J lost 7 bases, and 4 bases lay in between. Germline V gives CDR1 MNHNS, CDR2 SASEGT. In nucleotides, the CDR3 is TGTGCCAGCAGTGAAGCAGACCAGCCCCAGCATTTT. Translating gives CASSEADQPQHF.

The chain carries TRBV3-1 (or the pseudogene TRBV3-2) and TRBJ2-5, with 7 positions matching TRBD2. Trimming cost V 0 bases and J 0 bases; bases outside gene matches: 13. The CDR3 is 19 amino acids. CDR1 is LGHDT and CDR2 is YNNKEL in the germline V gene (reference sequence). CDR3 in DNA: TGTGCCAGCAGCCAAGATCTGGGGTTGGGGGGGGAGTACCAAGAGACCCAGTACTTC. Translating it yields CASSQDLGLGGEYQETQYF.

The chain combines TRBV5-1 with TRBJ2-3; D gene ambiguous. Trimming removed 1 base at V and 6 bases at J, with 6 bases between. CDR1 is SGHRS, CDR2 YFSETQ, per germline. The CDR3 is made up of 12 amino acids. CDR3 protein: CASSLSSDTQYF. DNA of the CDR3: TGCGCCAGCAGCTTGAGCTCCGATACGCAGTATTTT. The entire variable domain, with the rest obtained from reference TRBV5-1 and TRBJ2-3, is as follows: KAGVTQTPRYLIKTRGQQVTLSCSPISGHRSVSWYQQTPGQGLQFLFEYFSETQRNKGNFPGRFSGRQFSNSRSEMNVSTLELGDSALYLCASSLSSDTQYFGPGTRLTVL.

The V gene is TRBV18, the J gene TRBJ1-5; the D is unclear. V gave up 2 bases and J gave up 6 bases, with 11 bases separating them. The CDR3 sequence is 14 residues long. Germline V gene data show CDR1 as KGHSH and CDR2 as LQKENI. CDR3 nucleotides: TGTGCCAGCTCACCAATGAGGGAAGGTCAGCCCCAGCATTTT. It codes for CASSPMREGQPQHF.

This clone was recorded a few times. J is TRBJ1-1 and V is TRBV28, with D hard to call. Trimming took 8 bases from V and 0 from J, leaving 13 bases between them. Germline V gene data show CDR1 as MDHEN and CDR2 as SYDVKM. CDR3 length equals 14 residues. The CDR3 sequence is CASGTILMNTEAFF. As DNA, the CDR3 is TGTGCCAGCGGCACGATCTTAATGAACACTGAAGCTTTCTTT.

DNA for the CDR3: TGTGCCAGCAGCCAACGGACGATCAATGAGCAGTTCTTC. Translating it yields CASSQRTINEQFF. J is TRBJ2-1 and V is TRBV4-2, with D hard to call. Per the germline V gene, CDR1 is LGHNA and CDR2 is YNFKEQ. This CDR3 contains 13 residues. V dropped 2 bases and J dropped 6 bases, with 8 bases sitting between them.

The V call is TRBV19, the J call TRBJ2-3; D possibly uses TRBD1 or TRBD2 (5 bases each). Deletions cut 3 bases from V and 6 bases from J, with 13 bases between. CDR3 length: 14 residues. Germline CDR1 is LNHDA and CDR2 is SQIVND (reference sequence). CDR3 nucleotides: TGTGCCAGTAGTATCGGGACCTCCGGGGATACGCAGTATTTT. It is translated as CASSIGTSGDTQYF.

As DNA, the CDR3 is TGTGCCAGCAGCTTAAGTTTTCGAACCGGGGAGCTGTTTTTT. It encodes CASSLSFRTGELFF. This chain connects TRBV11-2 to TRBJ2-2, with unresolved D. Germline-derived CDR1 and CDR2 are SGHAT and FQNNGV. V was shortened by 2 bases and J by 5 bases, with 9 bases between the two germline ends. The CDR3 totals 14 residues.

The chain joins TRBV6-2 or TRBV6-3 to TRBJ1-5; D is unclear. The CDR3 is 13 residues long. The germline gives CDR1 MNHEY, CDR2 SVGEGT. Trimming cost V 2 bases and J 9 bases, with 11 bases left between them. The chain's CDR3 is CASSYDLLMPQHF. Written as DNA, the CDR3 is TGTGCCAGCAGTTACGACCTCTTGATGCCCCAGCATTTT.

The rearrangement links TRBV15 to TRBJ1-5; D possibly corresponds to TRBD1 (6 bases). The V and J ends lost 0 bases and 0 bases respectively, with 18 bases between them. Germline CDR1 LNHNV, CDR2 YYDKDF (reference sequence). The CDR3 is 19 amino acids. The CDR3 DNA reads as TGTGCCACCAGCAGAGATCGCAGGGGACGTAAATATAGCAATCAGCCCCAGCATTTT. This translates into CATSRDRRGRKYSNQPQHF.

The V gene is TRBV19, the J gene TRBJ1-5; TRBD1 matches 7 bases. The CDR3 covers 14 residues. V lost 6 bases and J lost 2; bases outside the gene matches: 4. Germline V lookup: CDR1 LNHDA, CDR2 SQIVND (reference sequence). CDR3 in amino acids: CASRQGQRNQPQHF. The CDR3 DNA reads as TGTGCCAGTAGGCAGGGACAGCGCAATCAGCCCCAGCATTTT.

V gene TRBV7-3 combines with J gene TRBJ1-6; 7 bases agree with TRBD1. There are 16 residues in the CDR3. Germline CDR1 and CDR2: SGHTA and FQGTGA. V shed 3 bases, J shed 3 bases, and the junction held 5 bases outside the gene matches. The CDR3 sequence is CASSLTGTDYNSPLHF. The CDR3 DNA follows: TGTGCCAGCAGCTTGACAGGGACGGACTATAATTCACCCCTCCACTTT.

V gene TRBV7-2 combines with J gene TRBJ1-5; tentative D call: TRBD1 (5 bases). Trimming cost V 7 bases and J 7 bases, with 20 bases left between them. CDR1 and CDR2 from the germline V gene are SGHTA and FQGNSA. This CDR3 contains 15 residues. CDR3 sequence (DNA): TGTGCCAGCACCCAGACCGTGGCAGCAGGGCAGCCCCAGCATTTT. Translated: CASTQTVAAGQPQHF. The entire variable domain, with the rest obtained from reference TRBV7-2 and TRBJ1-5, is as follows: GAGVSQSPSNKVTEKGKDVELRCDPISGHTALYWYRQSLGQGLEFLIYFQGNSAPDKSGLPSDRFSAERTGGSVSTLTIQRTQQEDSAVYLCASTQTVAAGQPQHFGDGTRLSIL.

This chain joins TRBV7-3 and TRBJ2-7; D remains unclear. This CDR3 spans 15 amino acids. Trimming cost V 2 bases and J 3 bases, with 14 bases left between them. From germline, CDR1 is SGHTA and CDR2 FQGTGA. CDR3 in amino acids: CASSLGNGASYEQYF. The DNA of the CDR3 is TGTGCCAGCAGCTTAGGAAACGGAGCAAGCTACGAGCAGTACTTC. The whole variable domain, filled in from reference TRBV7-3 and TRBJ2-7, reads GAGVSQTPSNKVTEKGKYVELRCDPISGHTALYWYRQSLGQGPEFLIYFQGTGAADDSGLPNDRFFAVRPEGSVSTLKIQRTERGDSAVYLCASSLGNGASYEQYFGPGTRLTVT.